This TCR beta chain emerged from a study of cytomegalovirus exposure and HLA in healthy donors. Overall study findings and caveats: A later analysis showed HLA-associated TCR beta chains outstripping equally common others in clonal expansion.

Though nominally healthy at sampling, donors likely had unrecorded immune exposures. A word on this clone: Antigen specificity is unknown.

With 6 bases removed from V and 0 bases from J, the gap between germline ends came to 8 bases. CDR3 length: 13 residues. The germline gives CDR1 LNHDA, CDR2 SQIVND (reference sequence). This PCR relied on a set of 60 Vbeta primers and 13 Jbeta primers. Here immunoSEQ multiplex PCR was the method, and the copy in TCRdb shows in-frame clones only, minus some. The sample contains 100,000 to 150,000 clones, about 74% of which appear only once. This sequence joins TRBV19 and TRBJ1-1, with a possible D match to TRBD1 (5 bases). The sample taken for sequencing was PBMCs. The sequence was obtained from a woman between 50 and 59 years old in good health and CMV-seropositive. This CDR3 reads CASSRQLNTEAFF. The CDR3 coding sequence is TGTGCCAGTAGCCGACAGCTGAACACTGAAGCTTTCTTT.